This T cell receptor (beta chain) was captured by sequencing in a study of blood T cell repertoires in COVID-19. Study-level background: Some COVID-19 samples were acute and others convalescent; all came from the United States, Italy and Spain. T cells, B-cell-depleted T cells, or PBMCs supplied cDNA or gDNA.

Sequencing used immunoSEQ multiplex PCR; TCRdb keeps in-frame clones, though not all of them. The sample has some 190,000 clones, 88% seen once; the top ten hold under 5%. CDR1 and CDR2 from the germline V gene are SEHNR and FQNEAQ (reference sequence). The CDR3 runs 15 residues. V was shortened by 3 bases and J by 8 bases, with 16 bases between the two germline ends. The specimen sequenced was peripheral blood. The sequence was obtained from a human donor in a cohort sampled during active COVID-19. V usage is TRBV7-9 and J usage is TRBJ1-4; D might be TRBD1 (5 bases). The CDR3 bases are TGTGCCAGCAGCTTCACTACAGGTCGTGGGGAAAAACTGTTTTTT. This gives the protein CASSFTTGRGEKLFF.